The clone carrying this T cell receptor beta chain occurred a few times. Then a second PCR, running about 7 to 11 cycles, was carried out with a sample-barcoded 5' primer and a J-beta primer mix. Every sample returned 2.5 million or more CDR3-containing paired-end reads. TCRdb re-called the 5' RACE reads with MiXCR, one entry per CDR3 protein. The table includes roughly 2 million distinct CDR3 sequences, about 49% detected once. V lost 1 base and J lost 7, with 11 bases in between. Germline CDR1 is LGHDT and CDR2 is YNNKEL (reference sequence). This CDR3 contains 15 residues. The data originate from a study of blood T cells in healthy people across ages. Total RNA extracted from each sample amounted to at least 6 micrograms.

The sequencing input was blood. The chain uses TRBV3-1 and TRBJ1-6, with D unresolved. This TCR derives from a woman in her 40s in good health. The CDR3 coding sequence is TGTGCCAGCAGCCAAGGACCTTTATCCAATTCACCCCTCCACTTT. This codes for CASSQGPLSNSPLHF.